Listed below are T cell receptor beta chains from one sample, sequenced in a study of blood T cell repertoires in COVID-19. TCRdb's copy holds only in-frame clones and misses some; the assay was immunoSEQ multiplex PCR. The sample lists approximately 290,000 clones, approximately 90% occurring once. Sequencing was performed on peripheral blood. These receptors were collected from a man younger than 45 with acute or convalescent COVID-19. The CDR3 runs from the conserved cysteine through the conserved F or W. Each record gives: V gene, J gene, clone size, CDR3 length, D gene, CDR3 protein, CDR3 DNA. A D gene is named only where the DNA matches it firmly. Size tells how often a clone was seen (once, few, many) or the class of an expanded clone, and some rows leave it out.

>TRBV30|TRBJ1-5|-|13|-
CAWGLQGGQPQHF
TGTGCCTGGGGACTCCAGGGAGGTCAGCCCCAGCATTTT
>TRBV4-2|TRBJ1-3|-|16|-
CASSQELTRSGNTIYF
TGTGCCAGCAGCCAAGAATTGACTCGCTCTGGAAACACCATATATTTT
>TRBV6-5|TRBJ1-1|-|13|TRBD1
CALQGQGNTEAFF
TGTGCCCTACAGGGGCAGGGGAACACTGAAGCTTTCTTT
>TRBV28|TRBJ1-2|-|14|-
CASSLAGVDYGYTF
TGTGCCAGCAGTTTAGCGGGCGTTGACTATGGCTACACCTTC
>TRBV6-1|TRBJ2-7|-|13|TRBD2
CASSERGDHEQYF
TGTGCCAGCAGTGAGCGGGGGGACCACGAGCAGTACTTC
>TRBV12-5|TRBJ1-1|-|11|-
CASGLERGAFF
TGTGCTAGTGGTTTGGAACGGGGAGCTTTCTTT
>TRBV18|TRBJ2-1|-|14|-
CASSPGVGYNEQFF
TGTGCCAGCTCACCGGGAGTAGGGTACAATGAGCAGTTCTTC
>TRBV19|TRBJ2-2|-|13|TRBD2
CATGLAFTGELFF
TGTGCCACAGGACTAGCGTTTACCGGGGAGCTGTTTTTT
>TRBV6-2/TRBV6-3|TRBJ2-3|-|13|-
CASSPPPTDTQYF
TGTGCCAGCAGTCCCCCTCCCACAGATACGCAGTATTTT
>TRBV5-1|TRBJ2-3|-|16|-
CASSLDPSGSTDTQYF
TGCGCCAGCAGCTTGGATCCCAGCGGGAGCACAGATACGCAGTATTTT
>TRBV5-6|TRBJ1-3|-|14|-
CASSLRGNGNTIYF
TGTGCCAGCAGCTTAAGAGGGAATGGAAACACCATATATTTT
>TRBV2|TRBJ2-3|-|17|TRBD2
CASRPLGLAGATDTQYF
TGTGCCAGCAGGCCTCTGGGACTAGCGGGGGCCACAGATACGCAGTATTTT
>TRBV7-3|TRBJ1-3|-|15|TRBD1
CASSQDRVAGNTIYF
TGTGCCAGCAGCCAGGACAGGGTCGCTGGAAACACCATATATTTT
>TRBV7-2|TRBJ2-3|-|17|TRBD2
CASSSQRLAGMPDTQYF
TGTGCCAGCAGCTCCCAGAGACTAGCGGGGATGCCAGATACGCAGTATTTT
>TRBV7-3|TRBJ1-5|once|14|-
CASSLGNPDQPQHF
TGTGCCAGCAGCTTAGGCAACCCAGATCAGCCCCAGCATTTT
>TRBV11-2|TRBJ1-4|-|12|-
CASSLLGGTSIF
TGTGCCAGCAGCTTACTGGGAGGGACGTCGATTTTT
>TRBV2|TRBJ2-1|-|14|-
CASSPDRIFNEQFF
TGTGCCAGCAGTCCGGACAGAATCTTCAATGAGCAGTTCTTC
>TRBV7-2|TRBJ1-1|-|14|-
CASSSSRGGREAFF
TGTGCCAGCAGTTCCTCCCGGGGGGGGCGAGAAGCTTTCTTT
>TRBV6-2/TRBV6-3|TRBJ2-1|-|14|-
CASSYDSFYDEQFF
TGTGCCAGCAGTTACGACAGTTTTTACGATGAGCAGTTCTTC
>TRBV5-1|TRBJ1-1|-|16|-
CASSLGQGHMNTEAFF
TGCGCCAGCAGCTTGGGTCAGGGGCACATGAACACTGAAGCTTTCTTT
>TRBV5-6|TRBJ1-5|-|14|TRBD1
CASSYRGSNQPQHF
TGTGCCAGCAGCTACAGGGGAAGCAATCAGCCCCAGCATTTT
>TRBV3-1/TRBV3-2|TRBJ2-7|-|16|TRBD2
CASSQGSGSSSYEQYF
TGTGCCAGCAGCCAAGGCAGCGGGAGTAGCTCCTACGAGCAGTACTTC
>TRBV3-1/TRBV3-2|TRBJ1-4|-|13|-
CASSLGRVEKLFF
TGTGCCAGCAGCCTCGGGAGGGTTGAAAAACTGTTTTTT
>TRBV15|TRBJ2-1|-|17|TRBD2
CATSRDLVRTSGDEQFF
TGTGCCACCAGCAGAGATCTTGTTCGGACTAGCGGGGATGAGCAGTTCTTC
>TRBV7-7|TRBJ2-1|-|13|-
CASSLNRWDEQFF
TGTGCTAGCAGCCTGAACAGGTGGGATGAGCAGTTCTTC
>TRBV5-1|TRBJ2-1|-|15|TRBD2
CASSRTSGSYNEQFF
TGCGCCAGCTCTCGGACTAGCGGAAGCTACAATGAGCAGTTCTTC
>TRBV28|TRBJ2-7|-|13|-
CASRYRDLHEQYF
TGTGCCAGCAGGTACCGGGACTTACACGAGCAGTACTTC
>TRBV11-2|TRBJ2-7|-|16|TRBD1
CASSLVSAGGLNEQYF
TGTGCCAGCAGCTTAGTTTCGGCAGGGGGTCTCAACGAGCAGTACTTC
>TRBV6-6|TRBJ2-1|-|15|-
CASSKAQGSYNEQFF
TGTGCCAGCAGCAAGGCACAGGGCTCCTACAATGAGCAGTTCTTC
>TRBV30|TRBJ1-2|-|15|-
CAWSVQPPGTYGYTF
TGTGCCTGGAGTGTACAGCCCCCCGGCACCTATGGCTACACCTTC
>TRBV7-7|TRBJ2-5|-|14|TRBD1
CASSFTGEWETQYF
TGTGCTAGCAGCTTTACAGGGGAGTGGGAGACCCAGTACTTC
>TRBV14|TRBJ2-3|-|15|-
CASSQTRDSADTQYF
TGTGCCAGCAGCCAAACCCGGGACTCCGCTGATACGCAGTATTTT
>TRBV28|TRBJ1-1|-|13|-
CASAHALENEAFF
TGTGCCAGCGCCCACGCGTTAGAAAACGAAGCTTTCTTT
>TRBV27|TRBJ1-6|few|17|-
CASSALHRVSYNSPLHF
TGTGCCAGCAGTGCCCTCCACAGGGTCTCCTATAATTCACCCCTCCACTTT
>TRBV29-1|TRBJ2-5|-|15|TRBD2
CSVDSRLAGGETQYF
TGCAGCGTTGATTCTAGACTAGCCGGTGGAGAGACCCAGTACTTC
>TRBV5-1|TRBJ1-2|many|14|TRBD1
CASSEGQGASGYTF
TGCGCCAGCAGCGAGGGACAGGGGGCAAGTGGCTACACCTTC
>TRBV6-1|TRBJ1-2|-|15|-
CASSDPRGGIYGYTF
TGTGCCAGCAGTGATCCGCGGGGGGGAATCTATGGCTACACCTTC
>TRBV28|TRBJ1-6|-|15|-
CASSEGTIEGTPLHF
TGTGCCAGCAGTGAAGGGACAATAGAAGGTACACCCCTCCACTTT
>TRBV5-1|TRBJ2-1|-|14|-
CASSSGTRYNEQFF
TGCGCCAGCAGCTCCGGGACACGCTACAATGAGCAGTTCTTC
>TRBV7-3|TRBJ2-7|-|15|TRBD2
CASSPNSSGGAKQYF
TGTGCCAGCAGCCCTAATTCTAGCGGGGGGGCAAAGCAGTACTTC
>TRBV27|TRBJ1-1|-|14|-
CASSLRRGDTEAFF
TGTGCCAGCAGTTTACGTCGGGGGGACACTGAAGCTTTCTTT
>TRBV6-5|TRBJ1-6|-|16|TRBD1
CVSSSDRTGWNSPLHF
TGTGTCAGCAGTTCGGACCGGACAGGCTGGAATTCACCCCTCCACTTT
>TRBV29-1|TRBJ2-6|-|16|TRBD1
CSAAGTGSSGANVLTF
TGCAGCGCCGCAGGGACAGGAAGCTCTGGGGCCAACGTCCTGACTTTC